The T cell receptor beta chain described here comes from a study of T cell repertoires in cytomegalovirus infection. In the study overall: Matching HLA type, along with CMV infection, was indicated by public TCR beta signatures.

Via MiXCR, TCRdb re-called the reads, giving one row per CDR3 protein. The repertoire includes 150,000 to 160,000 distinct CDR3 sequences, 20% to 25% of them detected once, and roughly 9.8% sits in the top ten. As concerns this clonotype: Its target is unknown.

Study-wide points: HLA-C-restricted, CMV-specific TCR beta clonotypes were dominant ex vivo. Summed frequency of public TCR beta families distinguished CMV carriers with the relevant HLA.

The CDR3 loop spans 15 amino acids. V lost 0 bases to trimming and J lost 6 bases, with 9 bases between them. Germline CDR1 is SGHDN and CDR2 is FVKESK. This clonotype originated in a human donor in good health (CMV status not recorded). Some clones in this sample may be carry-over from other donors' samples. The genes are TRBV14 and TRBJ1-6; unclear D gene. Specimen: PBMCs. CDR3 DNA: TGTGCCAGCAGCCAAGATAGGCGCACTAATTCACCCCTCCACTTT. Translating it yields CASSQDRRTNSPLHF.